The 4 T cell receptor beta chains reported below all come from one sample, sequenced in a study of cytomegalovirus exposure and HLA in healthy donors. Libraries were prepared by immunoSEQ multiplex PCR; TCRdb keeps only in-frame clonotypes and omits some of them. In the table there are under 250,000 clones, around 87% of which are singletons. The sequencing input was PBMCs. The origin of the receptors is a woman between 18 and 29 years old in good health and CMV-seropositive.

This clone was detected only once. This sequence joins TRBV28 and TRBJ1-2, with D tentatively TRBD1 (5 bases). Deletions cut 6 bases from V and 0 bases from J, with 14 bases between. CDR3 length: 15 residues. The V gene's germline CDR1 is MDHEN and CDR2 SYDVKM. CDR3 sequence reads: CASRPSSGANYGYTF. The CDR3 nucleotides are TGTGCCAGCAGACCCTCTTCGGGGGCTAACTATGGCTACACCTTC.

V usage is TRBV18 and J usage is TRBJ1-2; 7 bases agree with TRBD1. V lost 2 bases and J lost 0; bases outside the gene matches: 3. The CDR3 sequence is 15 residues long. The germline V gene has CDR1 KGHSH and CDR2 LQKENI. CDR3 DNA: TGTGCCAGCTCACCAGGACAGGACGCTAACTATGGCTACACCTTC. Amino acids: CASSPGQDANYGYTF.

This clone was counted a single time. This rearrangement joins TRBV15 to TRBJ1-1; D is unresolved. The CDR3 covers 14 residues. The V end was cut by 5 bases, the J end by 2 bases, with 12 bases between. Germline V gene sequence: CDR1 LNHNV, CDR2 YYDKDF (reference sequence). The CDR3 bases are TGTGCCACCAGCGATTCCCGGGAAAACACTGAAGCTTTCTTT. This codes for CATSDSRENTEAFF.

The CDR3 DNA sequence: TGTGCCAGCAGTTTATATACCCCATCCCCAGGGTTCATCGAATACGAGCAGTACTTC. Amino acids: CASSLYTPSPGFIEYEQYF. The rearrangement uses TRBV28 and TRBJ2-7, with D maybe TRBD1 (5 bases). This CDR3 is 19 amino acids long. Germline CDR1 reads MDHEN; CDR2 reads SYDVKM. The V end was cut by 1 base, the J end by 4 bases, with 26 bases between.